This TCR beta chain was found in a study of cytomegalovirus exposure and HLA in healthy donors. Whole-study findings and limits: Through in vitro validation, a few CMV-associated chains were shown to be specific for CMV antigens. Across donors, most TCRs were seen rarely, yet some public ones were widespread. Overall, approximately 150 TCR beta chains were annotated as cytomegalovirus-associated.

Among the 110 or so subjects of the validation cohort, separate from the 666-subject first cohort, were the donors. Libraries were prepared by immunoSEQ multiplex PCR; TCRdb keeps only in-frame clonotypes and omits some of them. Of about 300,000 clones listed, roughly 88% were seen once; the top ten hold approximately 0.9%. Germline CDR1 MNHEY, CDR2 SVGAGI. V gave up 6 bases and J gave up 2 bases, with 12 bases separating them. This CDR3 spans 14 amino acids. A note on this clone: Its antigen is not known.

Material for sequencing was PBMCs. This TCR came from a woman between 18 and 29 years old in good health and CMV-seronegative. The rearrangement joins TRBV6-5 to TRBJ2-3; tentatively, D is TRBD2 (5 bases). The CDR3 coding sequence is TGTGCCAGCAGAGGCGGGCTGTTCACAGATACGCAGTATTTT. Amino acid sequence: CASRGGLFTDTQYF.